A selection of T cell receptor beta chains follows, all from one sample in a study of CD8+ T cells in alopecia areata. Only in-frame clones appear in the TCRdb table, and some are missing; sequencing was by immunoSEQ multiplex PCR. The sample lists more than 95,000 clones; about 60% were seen once. Sequencing input: CD4+ T cells sorted from blood. All receptors derive from a human donor in good health. The CDR3 runs from the conserved cysteine through the conserved F or W. Each record gives: J gene, clone size, D gene, V gene, CDR3 DNA, CDR3 protein. A D gene is named only where the DNA matches it firmly. The size entry is marked missing in some rows and otherwise reads once, few, many or a size class.

j_call: TRBJ2-7
clone_size: once
d_call: TRBD1
v_call: TRBV2
cdr3_nt: TGTGCCAGCGTAGACAGGGGCTCCTACGAGCAGTACTTC
cdr3_aa: CASVDRGSYEQYF

j_call: TRBJ1-5
clone_size: .
d_call: .
v_call: TRBV7-2
cdr3_nt: TGTGCCAGCAGCTTAAGCCCGGCAGCCCAAAATCAGCCCCAGCATTTT
cdr3_aa: CASSLSPAAQNQPQHF

j_call: TRBJ2-1
clone_size: .
d_call: TRBD1
v_call: TRBV5-1
cdr3_nt: TGCGCCAGCAGTTCGTCGACAGGGGGCTACAATGAGCAGTTCTTC
cdr3_aa: CASSSSTGGYNEQFF

j_call: TRBJ2-5
clone_size: few
d_call: TRBD1
v_call: TRBV25-1
cdr3_nt: TGTGCCAGCAGTGTGGGGGACAGGGGGCAGGAGACCCAGTACTTC
cdr3_aa: CASSVGDRGQETQYF

j_call: TRBJ2-1
clone_size: .
d_call: .
v_call: TRBV30
cdr3_nt: TGTGCCTGGGAGGCTTTAAGCTCCTACAATGAGCAGTTCTTC
cdr3_aa: CAWEALSSYNEQFF

j_call: TRBJ1-5
clone_size: .
d_call: .
v_call: TRBV5-6
cdr3_nt: TGTGCCAGCAGCTTGCGGTTGGGCAATCAGCCCCAGCATTTT
cdr3_aa: CASSLRLGNQPQHF

j_call: TRBJ2-7
clone_size: .
d_call: .
v_call: TRBV19
cdr3_nt: TGTGCCAGTAGAGCCGACCCCCAAGGGGGGCGCGTGTACTTC
cdr3_aa: CASRADPQGGRVYF

j_call: TRBJ2-3
clone_size: few
d_call: .
v_call: TRBV25-1
cdr3_nt: TGTGCCAGCAGAAGACAGGACACAGATACGCAGTATTTT
cdr3_aa: CASRRQDTDTQYF

j_call: TRBJ1-2
clone_size: few
d_call: .
v_call: TRBV6-5
cdr3_nt: TGTGCCAGCAGGCGGGACGGGTCCTATGGCTACACCTTC
cdr3_aa: CASRRDGSYGYTF

j_call: TRBJ1-2
clone_size: few
d_call: TRBD1
v_call: TRBV23-1
cdr3_nt: TGCGCCAGCAGGAGACAGGGGGTGTGCGGCTACACCTTC
cdr3_aa: CASRRQGVCGYTF

j_call: TRBJ2-1
clone_size: .
d_call: TRBD1
v_call: TRBV25-1
cdr3_nt: TGTGCCAGCAGTCAACAGGGGTTCCATGAGCAGTTCTTC
cdr3_aa: CASSQQGFHEQFF

j_call: TRBJ2-4
clone_size: .
d_call: TRBD1
v_call: TRBV19
cdr3_nt: TGTGCCAGTAGTATCCTCGGTCAGGGGGCGAAAAACATTCAGTACTTC
cdr3_aa: CASSILGQGAKNIQYF

j_call: TRBJ1-1
clone_size: .
d_call: .
v_call: TRBV5-1
cdr3_nt: TGCGCCAGCAGCTTGGACGGGATGAACACTGAAGCTTTCTTT
cdr3_aa: CASSLDGMNTEAFF

j_call: TRBJ1-1
clone_size: .
d_call: .
v_call: TRBV7-9
cdr3_nt: TGTGCCAGCAGCTTCCAGGGAAACACTGAAGCTTTCTTT
cdr3_aa: CASSFQGNTEAFF

j_call: TRBJ2-3
clone_size: .
d_call: .
v_call: TRBV5-1
cdr3_nt: TGCGCCAGCAGCTTGGGGGATACGCAGTATTTT
cdr3_aa: CASSLGDTQYF

j_call: TRBJ1-5
clone_size: .
d_call: .
v_call: TRBV23-1
cdr3_nt: TGCGCCAGCAGTCACCCGGGACTTCCTGGGGGCCAGCCCCAGCATTTT
cdr3_aa: CASSHPGLPGGQPQHF

j_call: TRBJ2-5
clone_size: .
d_call: TRBD2
v_call: TRBV15
cdr3_nt: TGTGCCACCAGCAGAGTCGGGGGGATCGGTGAGACCCAGTACTTC
cdr3_aa: CATSRVGGIGETQYF

j_call: TRBJ2-3
clone_size: few
d_call: TRBD1
v_call: TRBV2
cdr3_nt: TGTGCCAGCAGTGAGGACAGGGAATGGGGAGATACGCAGTATTTT
cdr3_aa: CASSEDREWGDTQYF

j_call: TRBJ2-5
clone_size: once
d_call: .
v_call: TRBV25-1
cdr3_nt: TGTGCCAGCAGTGAATACGGGGGCGGGCACACTCAAGAGACCCAGTACTTC
cdr3_aa: CASSEYGGGHTQETQYF

j_call: TRBJ2-7
clone_size: few
d_call: .
v_call: TRBV10-3
cdr3_nt: TGTGCCATCACCGCGAGGGCGGGAGAGCAGTACTTC
cdr3_aa: CAITARAGEQYF

j_call: TRBJ1-6
clone_size: .
d_call: TRBD1
v_call: TRBV25-1
cdr3_nt: TGTGCCAGCAGTCCCCGGACAGGGAGCTCCTATAATTCACCCCTCCACTTT
cdr3_aa: CASSPRTGSSYNSPLHF

j_call: TRBJ1-2
clone_size: few
d_call: .
v_call: TRBV4-2
cdr3_nt: TGTGCCAGCAGCCAAGATGGTGGACAGTACTATGGCTACACCTTC
cdr3_aa: CASSQDGGQYYGYTF

j_call: TRBJ2-5
clone_size: .
d_call: .
v_call: TRBV4-1
cdr3_nt: TGCGCCAGCAGCCAAATGATAGGGGGGGGCAAGGAGACCCAGTACTTC
cdr3_aa: CASSQMIGGGKETQYF

j_call: TRBJ2-1
clone_size: .
d_call: .
v_call: TRBV6-1
cdr3_nt: TGTGCCAGCAGTGATCACAGGGCTATCAATGAGCAGTTCTTC
cdr3_aa: CASSDHRAINEQFF

j_call: TRBJ2-7
clone_size: few
d_call: .
v_call: TRBV30
cdr3_nt: TGTGCCTGGAGTGCCCTATCCGAGCAGTACTTC
cdr3_aa: CAWSALSEQYF

j_call: TRBJ2-1
clone_size: .
d_call: TRBD1
v_call: TRBV28
cdr3_nt: TGTGCCAGCAGTTTAGCCCAGGGGGCCCATGAGCAGTTCTTC
cdr3_aa: CASSLAQGAHEQFF

j_call: TRBJ2-3
clone_size: .
d_call: .
v_call: TRBV30
cdr3_nt: TGTGCCTGGAGTGTACGCGGGGGCGGGATTCAGTATTTT
cdr3_aa: CAWSVRGGGIQYF

j_call: TRBJ2-3
clone_size: .
d_call: .
v_call: TRBV25-1
cdr3_nt: TGTGCCAGCAGCGTGGGTAGCGCTCTCACAGATACGCAGTATTTT
cdr3_aa: CASSVGSALTDTQYF

j_call: TRBJ2-3
clone_size: .
d_call: .
v_call: TRBV15
cdr3_nt: TGTGCCACCAGCGGGGCGGGGAGTAGCACAGATACGCAGTATTTT
cdr3_aa: CATSGAGSSTDTQYF

j_call: TRBJ1-1
clone_size: .
d_call: .
v_call: TRBV11-1
cdr3_nt: TGTGCCAGCAGCTTATCCGGGGTGATCACTGAAGCTTTCTTT
cdr3_aa: CASSLSGVITEAFF

j_call: TRBJ1-6
clone_size: once
d_call: TRBD1
v_call: TRBV10-3
cdr3_nt: TGTGCCACCCATCAGGGACAGGGCCTATCCGCACCCCTCCACTTT
cdr3_aa: CATHQGQGLSAPLHF

j_call: TRBJ2-1
clone_size: .
d_call: TRBD2
v_call: TRBV14
cdr3_nt: TGTGCCAGCAGCCAAGCTTCTAGGACTAGCGGGGGGGATGTTAATGAGCAGTTCTTC
cdr3_aa: CASSQASRTSGGDVNEQFF

j_call: TRBJ2-5
clone_size: few
d_call: TRBD2
v_call: TRBV30
cdr3_nt: TGTGCCTGGAGTGTAGCTAGCGGGGGGATGACCCAGTACTTC
cdr3_aa: CAWSVASGGMTQYF

j_call: TRBJ2-3
clone_size: few
d_call: .
v_call: TRBV7-9
cdr3_nt: TGTGCCAGCGCCCGCGGGGAGCTAGATACGCAGTATTTT
cdr3_aa: CASARGELDTQYF

j_call: TRBJ1-5
clone_size: .
d_call: .
v_call: TRBV15
cdr3_nt: TGTGCCACCAGCAGAGAAAGGAGCGGGAGCAATCAGCCCCAGCATTTT
cdr3_aa: CATSRERSGSNQPQHF

j_call: TRBJ2-7
clone_size: .
d_call: .
v_call: TRBV30
cdr3_nt: TGTGCCTGGAGTGTACGTCTTGCGGGGGCCCACGAGCAGTACTTC
cdr3_aa: CAWSVRLAGAHEQYF

j_call: TRBJ2-5
clone_size: .
d_call: TRBD1
v_call: TRBV25-1
cdr3_nt: TGTGCCAGCAGTGAAACGGGACAGGGGCCAGAGACCCAGTACTTC
cdr3_aa: CASSETGQGPETQYF

j_call: TRBJ1-6
clone_size: many
d_call: .
v_call: TRBV28
cdr3_nt: TGTGCCAGCAGTTTATTTGGACCCCTCCACTTT
cdr3_aa: CASSLFGPLHF

j_call: TRBJ1-2
clone_size: .
d_call: .
v_call: TRBV18
cdr3_nt: TGTGCCAGCTCCCCCCGTCGGGCAGTCTATGGCTACACCTTC
cdr3_aa: CASSPRRAVYGYTF

j_call: TRBJ2-5
clone_size: .
d_call: .
v_call: TRBV29-1
cdr3_nt: TGCAGCGTTCGAGGTTACCTTTCGGAGACCCAGTACTTC
cdr3_aa: CSVRGYLSETQYF

j_call: TRBJ2-1
clone_size: .
d_call: TRBD2
v_call: TRBV30
cdr3_nt: TGTGCCTGGGCCGCCTTAGCGGGAGAGTTCTTC
cdr3_aa: CAWAALAGEFF

j_call: TRBJ1-2
clone_size: .
d_call: .
v_call: TRBV9
cdr3_nt: TGTGCCAGCAGCGTAGCCCTCCCTTCACGGTCGGATGGCTACACCTTC
cdr3_aa: CASSVALPSRSDGYTF

j_call: TRBJ2-5
clone_size: .
d_call: .
v_call: TRBV7-7
cdr3_nt: TGTGCTAGCAGCAGTCAGCGGGAAGAGACCCAGTACTTC
cdr3_aa: CASSSQREETQYF

j_call: TRBJ1-2
clone_size: .
d_call: .
v_call: TRBV5-1
cdr3_nt: TGCGCCAGCAGCCGTCAGGGGTACTATGGCTACACCTTC
cdr3_aa: CASSRQGYYGYTF

j_call: TRBJ2-1
clone_size: once
d_call: .
v_call: TRBV10-3
cdr3_nt: TGTGCCATCAGTGACGAACGGGGCAACCTTTACAATGAGCAGTTCTTC
cdr3_aa: CAISDERGNLYNEQFF

j_call: TRBJ2-7
clone_size: .
d_call: .
v_call: TRBV11-2
cdr3_nt: TGTGCCAGCAGCGTACAAGGAATTGAATACGAGCAGTACTTC
cdr3_aa: CASSVQGIEYEQYF

j_call: TRBJ1-5
clone_size: once
d_call: .
v_call: TRBV15
cdr3_nt: TGTGCCACCAGCAGAGATTACGTACCTTATAGCAATCAGCCCCAGCATTTT
cdr3_aa: CATSRDYVPYSNQPQHF

j_call: TRBJ2-7
clone_size: .
d_call: .
v_call: TRBV6-5
cdr3_nt: TGTGCCAGCAGTTACCAACCGGGACAAACCTACGAGCAGTACTTC
cdr3_aa: CASSYQPGQTYEQYF

j_call: TRBJ1-2
clone_size: .
d_call: .
v_call: TRBV6-6
cdr3_nt: TGTGCCAGCAGTTACTCGAACCGGGGCTACTATGGCTACACCTTC
cdr3_aa: CASSYSNRGYYGYTF

j_call: TRBJ2-1
clone_size: .
d_call: .
v_call: TRBV29-1
cdr3_nt: TGCAGCGTTGAAGGCCAGTTAAGAGGCGGTGAGCAGTTCTTC
cdr3_aa: CSVEGQLRGGEQFF

j_call: TRBJ1-5
clone_size: .
d_call: .
v_call: TRBV7-2
cdr3_nt: TGTGCCAGCAGCTCTAGACAGGCTGACAATCAGCCCCAGCATTTT
cdr3_aa: CASSSRQADNQPQHF

j_call: TRBJ1-6
clone_size: .
d_call: TRBD1
v_call: TRBV6-5
cdr3_nt: TGTGCCAGCAGTTCGACAGGGAGCTCCTATAATTCACCCCTCCACTTT
cdr3_aa: CASSSTGSSYNSPLHF

j_call: TRBJ2-3
clone_size: .
d_call: .
v_call: TRBV5-1
cdr3_nt: TGCGCCAGCAGCCCAGGGGGGAACACAGATACGCAGTATTTT
cdr3_aa: CASSPGGNTDTQYF

j_call: TRBJ2-2
clone_size: few
d_call: .
v_call: TRBV5-4
cdr3_nt: TGTGCCAGCAGCCGTGGACTCAACACCGGGGAGCTGTTTTTT
cdr3_aa: CASSRGLNTGELFF

j_call: TRBJ2-4
clone_size: .
d_call: .
v_call: TRBV23-1
cdr3_nt: TGCGCCAGCGATCGACCGATTGGGTTGGACATTCAGTACTTC
cdr3_aa: CASDRPIGLDIQYF

j_call: TRBJ2-1
clone_size: once
d_call: .
v_call: TRBV11-2
cdr3_nt: TGTGCCAGCAGCTTAATCGACAGCTACAATGAGCAGTTCTTC
cdr3_aa: CASSLIDSYNEQFF

j_call: TRBJ2-3
clone_size: .
d_call: .
v_call: TRBV6-1
cdr3_nt: TGTGCCAGCAGTGACGCGATGACGCAGTATTTT
cdr3_aa: CASSDAMTQYF

j_call: TRBJ1-2
clone_size: .
d_call: .
v_call: TRBV15
cdr3_nt: TGTGCCACGAGGTACAGGGATTATGGCTACACCTTC
cdr3_aa: CATRYRDYGYTF

j_call: TRBJ2-5
clone_size: .
d_call: TRBD2
v_call: TRBV25-1
cdr3_nt: TGTGCCAGCAGTGAACCCGGCCGGGGGGTAAAAGAGACCCAGTACTTC
cdr3_aa: CASSEPGRGVKETQYF